A selection of T cell receptor beta chains follows, all from one sample in a study of neoadjuvant anti-PD-1 for oral cavity cancer. Assay: immunoSEQ multiplex PCR; the TCRdb copy retains only in-frame clones and omits some. The data contain nearly 8,000 clones, around two thirds of them singletons. Sequenced material: PBMCs, taken after nivolumab (anti-PD-1) treatment. The receptors stem from a person aged 35 to 85 with oral cavity squamous cell carcinoma. Each CDR3 is given with its conserved first and last residue. The order of the fields is V gene, J gene, clone size, D gene, CDR3 DNA, CDR3 protein. The D gene is left open where the match is weak. Some rows have no size entry. The others give once, few or many, or a class for an expanded clone.

TRBV10-3	TRBJ2-2	NA	NA	TGTGCCATCAGTGCACGGGGGGCTGGTACCGGGGAGCTGTTTTTT	CAISARGAGTGELFF
TRBV11-2	TRBJ1-2	few	NA	TGTGCCAGCAGCTCAGAGATCTATGGCTACACCTTC	CASSSEIYGYTF
TRBV6-6	TRBJ1-5	NA	TRBD1	TGTGCCAGCACCCTGGGACAGGCCTATAATCAGCCCCAGCATTTT	CASTLGQAYNQPQHF
TRBV7-9	TRBJ1-5	NA	NA	TGTGCCAGCAGCTTAAGCCGGGGCAGGCGCAATCAGCCCCAGCATTTT	CASSLSRGRRNQPQHF
TRBV5-1	TRBJ2-7	NA	TRBD1	TGCGCCAGCAGCACCGACAGGGTTCGGTACTTC	CASSTDRVRYF
TRBV7-9	TRBJ1-1	few	TRBD1	TGTGCCAGCAGCTCCCGACAGGGCAGGCAGCAGACTGAAGCTTTCTTT	CASSSRQGRQQTEAFF
TRBV4-2	TRBJ1-2	NA	NA	TGTGCCAGCAGCCAAGAGCCCGATTCTAACTATGGCTACACCTTC	CASSQEPDSNYGYTF
TRBV6-5	TRBJ2-3	NA	NA	TGTGCCAGCAGTTTTTTGGGAGACACAGATACGCAGTATTTT	CASSFLGDTDTQYF
TRBV4-2	TRBJ1-2	NA	TRBD1	TGTGCCAGCAGCCAAGATGTCCAGGGGGGTGGCTATGGCTACACCTTC	CASSQDVQGGGYGYTF
TRBV7-2	TRBJ2-3	NA	TRBD2	TGTGCCAGCAGCTTAAGCGGGGCCACAGATACGCAGTATTTT	CASSLSGATDTQYF
TRBV5-4	TRBJ1-2	NA	NA	TGTGCCAGCAGCGATACAGGGAAGGGCTACACCTTC	CASSDTGKGYTF
TRBV6-5	TRBJ1-2	NA	NA	TGTGCCAGCAGTTGGTCGGAGGGTGGCTATGGCTACACCTTC	CASSWSEGGYGYTF
TRBV5-5	TRBJ2-2	NA	NA	TGTGCCAGCAGCTTGGGGGCAACCGCGAACACCGGGGAGCTGTTTTTT	CASSLGATANTGELFF
TRBV6-5	TRBJ1-2	NA	NA	TGTGCCAGCGGTATACCGGGACACCCGCTGGGCGGCTACACCTTC	CASGIPGHPLGGYTF
TRBV7-9	TRBJ2-1	few	NA	TGTGCCAGCAGTTTCTCCTACAATGAGCAGTTCTTC	CASSFSYNEQFF
TRBV30	TRBJ1-1	few	NA	TGTGCCTGGATGGGGGCGTTGAACACTGAAGCTTTCTTT	CAWMGALNTEAFF
TRBV9	TRBJ1-2	once	TRBD1	TGTGCCAGCTCGCAGGGACAGGGAATATTTGGCTACACCTTC	CASSQGQGIFGYTF
TRBV10-3	TRBJ2-7	NA	TRBD1	TGTGCCATCAGTGAGTCACCGGGACAGGGGGTGAAAGGATCCTACGAGCAGTACTTC	CAISESPGQGVKGSYEQYF
TRBV6-5	TRBJ1-4	NA	NA	TGTGCCAGCAGTTACTCGTCAGGGAGTAATGAAAAACTGTTTTTT	CASSYSSGSNEKLFF
TRBV29-1	TRBJ1-1	NA	NA	TGCAGCGTTCAGGGGATGAACACTGAAGCTTTCTTT	CSVQGMNTEAFF
TRBV11-2	TRBJ2-7	NA	TRBD1	TGTGCCAGCAGCTTAGGGCAGGGGGTGCTGTACTTC	CASSLGQGVLYF
TRBV5-1	TRBJ2-1	once	NA	TGCGCCAGCAGCCCCGGGGGTGGGGTCTCCTACAATGAGCAGTTCTTC	CASSPGGGVSYNEQFF
TRBV5-6	TRBJ2-1	few	TRBD2	TGTGCCAGCTCCCGGAGGGGACTAGCGTACAATGAGCAGTTCTTC	CASSRRGLAYNEQFF
TRBV5-6	TRBJ1-6	NA	NA	TGTGCCAGCAGCTCAGCAGGGACCTGGCTCTTAAACTCACCCCTCCACTTT	CASSSAGTWLLNSPLHF
TRBV15	TRBJ1-1	NA	TRBD1	TGTGCCACCAGCAGAAAGGGGACAGGGGACACTGAAGCTTTCTTT	CATSRKGTGDTEAFF
TRBV28	TRBJ1-2	NA	NA	TGTGCCAGCAGTTTAAACAGGGCTGGCTACACCTTC	CASSLNRAGYTF
TRBV6-1	TRBJ1-1	few	NA	TGTGCCAGCAGTGAAGCGCTTGGACAACCTTACACTGAAGCTTTCTTT	CASSEALGQPYTEAFF
TRBV5-1	TRBJ2-2	NA	TRBD1	TGCGCCAGCAGCTTAGAGACAGGGAGCACCGGGGAGCTGTTTTTT	CASSLETGSTGELFF
TRBV2	TRBJ2-7	NA	NA	TGTGCCAGCACCCCCTTGGGGGACTCCTACGAGCAGTACTTC	CASTPLGDSYEQYF
TRBV6-4	TRBJ2-1	NA	NA	TGTGCCAGCAGTCATAGGGGTACGTCCGGCAATGAGCAGTTCTTC	CASSHRGTSGNEQFF
TRBV29-1	TRBJ2-3	NA	NA	TGCAGCGTTGACAGGGAACCAGATACGCAGTATTTT	CSVDREPDTQYF
TRBV19	TRBJ2-2	NA	NA	TGTGCCAGTAGTATTTATCCCGGGGAGCTGTTTTTT	CASSIYPGELFF
TRBV27	TRBJ2-1	NA	NA	TGTGCCAGCAGTTTATCCGGGACACCATACAATGAGCAGTTCTTC	CASSLSGTPYNEQFF
TRBV5-1	TRBJ2-5	NA	TRBD1	TGCGCCAGCAGCTCCCCGGGACAGGGGGCTCTGTACCAAGAGACCCAGTACTTC	CASSSPGQGALYQETQYF
TRBV7-8	TRBJ2-2	NA	NA	TGTGCCAGCAGAAAAGTAAGGGACACCGGGGAGCTGTTTTTT	CASRKVRDTGELFF
TRBV27	TRBJ2-7	NA	NA	TGTGCCAGCAGTTTCGGAGGCTCCTACGAGCAGTACTTC	CASSFGGSYEQYF
TRBV7-2	TRBJ1-1	NA	NA	TGTGCCAGCAGCTTAGCAGGGACCCTGAGCACTGAAGCTTTCTTT	CASSLAGTLSTEAFF
TRBV5-5	TRBJ2-7	NA	TRBD2	TGTGCCAGCAGATCCGCCGGGACTAGCGAGCAGTACTTC	CASRSAGTSEQYF
TRBV4-2	TRBJ2-1	once	TRBD1	TGTGCCAGCAGACCCCGGGACAGGGGCTACAATGAGCAGTTCTTC	CASRPRDRGYNEQFF
TRBV10-3	TRBJ2-1	NA	NA	TGTGCCATCAGTGGTGAGGGTTTCTCCTACAATGAGCAGTTCTTC	CAISGEGFSYNEQFF
TRBV6-5	TRBJ2-1	few	NA	TGTGCCAGCAGTTGGGAAGGGCACAATGAGCAGTTCTTC	CASSWEGHNEQFF
TRBV4-3	TRBJ1-1	NA	NA	TGCGCCAGCAGCCAAGACAGGGCGGTCGCTGAAGCTTTCTTT	CASSQDRAVAEAFF
TRBV7-2	TRBJ1-2	few	NA	TGTGCCAGCAGCTTAGCCAGAGCTAACTATGGCTACACCTTC	CASSLARANYGYTF
TRBV2	TRBJ2-5	once	TRBD2	TGTGCCAGCAGTAACTTGCGGGGGGGTCAAGAGACCCAGTACTTC	CASSNLRGGQETQYF
TRBV5-1	TRBJ2-5	NA	NA	TGCGCCAGCAGCCCCACTGTTCATGAGACCCAGTACTTC	CASSPTVHETQYF
TRBV6-6	TRBJ2-1	NA	NA	TGTGCCAGCAGCTTGTCGGCAAGTGGCTCCTACAATGAGCAGTTCTTC	CASSLSASGSYNEQFF
TRBV6-1	TRBJ2-7	NA	TRBD2	TGTGCCAGCAGTGAAAGACTAGCGGGCCTCGAGCAGTACTTC	CASSERLAGLEQYF
TRBV5-1	TRBJ2-7	NA	NA	TGCGCCAGCAGCTTGGAGGCAGGATCTTACGAGCAGTACTTC	CASSLEAGSYEQYF
TRBV7-9	TRBJ1-5	NA	TRBD1	TGTGCCAGCAGCTCCGGACAGGGGGATCAGCCCCAGCATTTT	CASSSGQGDQPQHF
TRBV2	TRBJ2-7	few	TRBD1	TGTGCCAGCGAGGACAGGGGTCTCGAGCAGTACTTC	CASEDRGLEQYF
TRBV9	TRBJ2-3	NA	TRBD2	TGTGCCAGCAGCGTAGAGGATTTAACTAGCGGGAGCACAGATACGCAGTATTTT	CASSVEDLTSGSTDTQYF
TRBV2	TRBJ2-6	few	TRBD1	TGTGCCAGCAGTGGACAGGGATCTGGGGCCAACGTCCTGACTTTC	CASSGQGSGANVLTF
TRBV7-2	TRBJ2-7	NA	NA	TGTGCCAGCAGCTTAGCGGGGGTCTACGAGCAGTACTTC	CASSLAGVYEQYF
TRBV2	TRBJ1-5	few	TRBD1	TGTGCCAGCGAAAAGGACAGGGGAGGTAGTCAGCCCCAGCATTTT	CASEKDRGGSQPQHF
TRBV2	TRBJ2-5	NA	NA	TGTGCCAGCAGTGAAAGGTTAGGGACAACCCAGTACTTC	CASSERLGTTQYF
TRBV28	TRBJ1-1	NA	TRBD1	TGTGCCAGCAGAGTCTACGGACAGGCCAGGGCTGAAGCTTTCTTT	CASRVYGQARAEAFF